A single sample gave rise to the 27 T cell receptor beta chains below, sequenced in a study of OX40 agonist ivuxolimab in advanced cancers. The protocol was immunoSEQ multiplex PCR, while the TCRdb copy is restricted to in-frame clones and leaves out a portion. In the table there are fewer than 70,000 clones, 85% to 95% of which are singletons. Here the sequenced sample was CD4+ or CD8+ T cells sorted from blood, taken in a trial of the OX40 agonist ivuxolimab. The receptors derive from an adult with an advanced solid tumor such as melanoma, head and neck, liver or kidney cancer.

A single count supports this clone. This chain links TRBV4-3 with TRBJ2-7; TRBD1 matches 10 bases. Germline V gene data show CDR1 as LGHNA and CDR2 as YSLEER. Trimming cost V 1 base and J 3 bases; bases outside gene matches: 0. The CDR3 runs 14 residues. The DNA for the CDR3 is TGCGCCAGCAGCCAAGGGGACAGGGGCTACGAGCAGTACTTC. It specifies CASSQGDRGYEQYF.

V gene TRBV11-3 combines with J gene TRBJ2-7, with 8 bases lining up with TRBD1. The CDR3 spans 14 residues. Germline V gives CDR1 SGHNT, CDR2 YENEEA. V gave up 3 bases and J gave up 5 bases; unmatched junction bases: 6. Here the CDR3 DNA reads TGTGCCAGCAGCTTCAGGGGGCCTTGGGACGAGCAGTACTTC. Residues: CASSFRGPWDEQYF. The variable domain in full, with the rest retrieved from reference TRBV11-3 and TRBJ2-7, is EAGVVQSPRYKIIEKKQPVAFWCNPISGHNTLYWYLQNLGQGPELLIRYENEEAVDDSQLPKDRFSAERLKGVDSTLKIQPAELGDSAVYLCASSFRGPWDEQYFGPGTRLTVT.

This clone was detected a few times. This CDR3 is CASSLVREGHQETQYF. The CDR3 coding sequence is TGTGCCAGCAGCTTAGTCCGGGAGGGCCACCAAGAGACCCAGTACTTC. The genes are TRBV7-2 and TRBJ2-5; 8 bases agree with TRBD2. Trimming took 1 base from V and 0 from J; bases not matched to a gene: 4. Germline CDR1 is SGHTA and CDR2 is FQGNSA. This CDR3 contains 16 residues.

The chain uses TRBV27 and TRBJ1-2; 8 nucleotides align to TRBD1. CDR3 length: 13 amino acids. Trimming removed 5 bases from V and 8 bases from J; junction bases left unmatched: 7. Germline-derived CDR1 and CDR2 are MNHEY and SMNVEV (reference sequence). The CDR3 is CASSAFRGLGYTF. In nucleotides, the CDR3 is TGTGCCAGCAGTGCATTCAGGGGGCTCGGCTACACCTTC.

The rearrangement links TRBV25-1 to TRBJ1-1, with no clear D. The CDR3 extends over 16 amino acids. CDR1 is MGHDK and CDR2 is SYGVNS in the germline V gene. V lost 5 bases and J lost 3, with 19 bases in between. The CDR3 nucleotides are TGTGCCAGCAGTAGACGGACCCAGACACGTTACACTGAAGCTTTCTTT. Translating gives CASSRRTQTRYTEAFF.

The chain uses TRBV9 and TRBJ2-3; perhaps TRBD2 as D (6 bases). Trimming took off 3 bases at V and 0 bases at J, with 11 bases between the two ends. This CDR3 contains 15 residues. CDR1 and CDR2 from the germline V gene are SGDLS and YYNGEE. The CDR3 protein is CASSAIAASTDTQYF. In nucleotides, the CDR3 is TGTGCCAGCAGCGCGATAGCGGCTAGCACAGATACGCAGTATTTT.

Here the CDR3 DNA reads TGTGCCAGCAGCCAAGAAAATAGGGCGGTTGGGCAGAACACCATATATTTT. The encoded protein is CASSQENRAVGQNTIYF. The genes are TRBV14 and TRBJ1-3; D remains ambiguous. This CDR3 is 17 amino acids long. V was shortened by 0 bases and J by 7 bases, with 19 bases between the two germline ends. Looked up from germline, CDR1 is SGHDN and CDR2 is FVKESK. The whole variable domain, remainder taken from reference TRBV14 and TRBJ1-3, is EAGVTQFPSHSVIEKGQTVTLRCDPISGHDNLYWYRRVMGKEIKFLLHFVKESKQDESGMPNNRFLAERTGGTYSTLKVQPAELEDSGVYFCASSQENRAVGQNTIYFGEGSWLTVV.

CDR3 region: CASSPQFGNTEAFF. CDR3 bases: TGCGCCAGCAGCCCACAGTTCGGGAACACTGAAGCTTTCTTT. The chain employs TRBV4-1 and TRBJ1-1; D gene uncertain. The germline CDR1 and CDR2 sequences are MGHRA and YSYEKL. V lost 4 bases, J lost 1 base, and 10 bases lay in between. The CDR3 has 14 residues.

V is TRBV5-5 and J is TRBJ2-1, with TRBD2 matching 8 bases. CDR1 SGHKS and CDR2 YYEKEE come from the germline V gene (reference sequence). Germline trimming cut 3 bases from V and 8 bases from J; bases unmatched to any gene: 10. The CDR3 has 15 residues. In DNA form, the CDR3 reads TGTGCCAGCAGCTCCAGGACTAGCCCGGGGGATGAGCAGTTCTTC. This gives the protein CASSSRTSPGDEQFF.

Only one count was recorded for this clone. This rearrangement joins TRBV28 to TRBJ2-2; TRBD2 is a possible D gene (5 bases). The CDR3 has 13 residues. V was clipped by 10 bases and J by 5 bases, with 14 bases between them. Per germline, CDR1 MDHEN and CDR2 SYDVKM. CDR3 in DNA: TGTGCCACCCCAGACCCGGGGACCGGGGAGCTGTTTTTT. Residues: CATPDPGTGELFF.

V gene TRBV4-1 combines with J gene TRBJ2-1; 10 bases line up with TRBD2. Germline values: CDR1 MGHRA, CDR2 YSYEKL. The CDR3 length is 15 residues. V was clipped by 4 bases and J by 2 bases; unmatched bases: 2. The CDR3 is CASSLLAGAYNEQFF. The CDR3, as DNA: TGCGCCAGCAGCCTTCTAGCGGGAGCCTACAATGAGCAGTTCTTC.

The chain joins TRBV7-9 to TRBJ2-7; 7 bases agree with TRBD1. The CDR3 loop spans 13 amino acids. V lost 5 bases, J lost 3 bases, and 4 bases stayed unmatched. Germline-derived CDR1 and CDR2 are SEHNR and FQNEAQ (reference sequence). The CDR3 bases are TGTGCCAGCAGCCCGGGACAGCTCTACGAGCAGTACTTC. Its protein is CASSPGQLYEQYF. Filled out from reference TRBV7-9 and TRBJ2-7, the complete variable domain reads DTGVSQNPRHKITKRGQNVTFRCDPISEHNRLYWYRQTLGQGPEFLTYFQNEAQLEKSRLLSDRFSAERPKGSFSTLEIQRTEQGDSAMYLCASSPGQLYEQYFGPGTRLTVT.

This sequence joins TRBV7-9 and TRBJ2-7, with D uncertain. The V end was cut by 1 base, the J end by 1 base, with 5 bases between. The CDR3 sequence is 13 residues long. Per the germline V gene, CDR1 is SEHNR and CDR2 is FQNEAQ (reference sequence). The CDR3 region has the DNA TGTGCCAGCAGCTTAGGACTTTCCTACGAGCAGTACTTC. This gives the protein CASSLGLSYEQYF.

The rearrangement joins TRBV10-1 to TRBJ2-7, with 11 bases that match TRBD2. The DNA matches TRBJ2-5 better at its end, which makes the J call doubtful. Germline CDR1 reads WNHNN; CDR2 reads SYGVQD (reference sequence). The CDR3 contains 16 residues. The CDR3, as DNA: TGCGCCAGCGCTAGCGGGAGGAGGTCTTCGGGGGAGACCCAGTACTTC. The encoded protein is CASASGRRSSGETQYF.

In this sample, this clone turned up once. This chain connects TRBV7-9 to TRBJ1-1; 8 bases align to TRBD1. The V gene's germline CDR1 is SEHNR and CDR2 FQNEAQ (reference sequence). The ends lost 11 bases at V and 0 bases at J; junction bases unmatched: 5. This CDR3 has 13 amino acids. This CDR3 is CAGRTGMNTEAFF. The DNA of the CDR3 is TGTGCCGGCCGGACAGGGATGAACACTGAAGCTTTCTTT.

The chain combines TRBV9 with TRBJ2-3; the D gene is possibly TRBD2 (5 bases). There are 16 residues in the CDR3. Per the germline V gene, CDR1 is SGDLS and CDR2 is YYNGEE. V lost 1 base and J 0 bases, leaving 12 bases between the germline ends. CDR3 residues: CASSVWSGTSTDTQYF. The CDR3 nucleotides are TGTGCCAGCAGCGTATGGAGCGGTACTAGCACAGATACGCAGTATTTT. Filled out from reference TRBV9 and TRBJ2-3, the complete variable domain reads DSGVTQTPKHLITATGQRVTLRCSPRSGDLSVYWYQQSLDQGLQFLIQYYNGEERAKGNILERFSAQQFPDLHSELNLSSLELGDSALYFCASSVWSGTSTDTQYFGPGTRLTVL.

The chain joins TRBV15 to TRBJ2-5; no reliable D call. Germline CDR1 is LNHNV and CDR2 is YYDKDF (reference sequence). The CDR3 runs 11 residues. Trimming left V 1 base short and J 5 bases short, with 2 bases between. The CDR3 DNA is TGTGCCACCAGCAGAGGTGAGACCCAGTACTTC. Translation gives CATSRGETQYF.

The chain has TRBV6-4 and TRBJ2-2; TRBD1 matches at 9 bases. V lost 4 bases, J lost 3 bases, and 0 bases stayed unmatched. Looked up from germline, CDR1 is MRHNA and CDR2 is SNTAGT. The length of the CDR3 is 14 residues. The CDR3 reads CASSGQGDTGELFF. In nucleotides, the CDR3 is TGTGCCAGCAGTGGACAGGGGGACACCGGGGAGCTGTTTTTT.

The chain couples TRBV6-1 to TRBJ2-1; the D gene is possibly TRBD2 (7 bases). The length of the CDR3 is 16 residues. Trimming took off 2 bases at V and 2 bases at J, with 13 bases between the two ends. The germline CDR1 and CDR2 sequences are MNHNS and SASEGT. Written as DNA, the CDR3 is TGTGCCAGCAGTGAATGGGGGCTAGCGGCCTACAATGAGCAGTTCTTC. This codes for CASSEWGLAAYNEQFF.

This clone occurred a few times. The V gene is TRBV10-3, the J gene TRBJ2-1; TRBD2 aligns across 12 bases. The junction had 6 bases not matched to a gene; V was cut back by 3 bases and J by 9 bases. Germline assignment: CDR1 ENHRY and CDR2 SYGVKD. The CDR3 spans 15 residues. This CDR3 reads CAISDPSGRASEQFF. The DNA of the CDR3 is TGTGCCATCAGTGACCCTAGCGGGAGGGCCAGTGAGCAGTTCTTC.

The V call is TRBV7-9, the J call TRBJ2-5; a possible D gene is TRBD2 (6 bases). CDR1 is SEHNR and CDR2 is FQNEAQ in the germline V gene (reference sequence). The CDR3 loop spans 12 amino acids. Trimming stripped 3 bases from V and 9 bases from J, with 11 bases between. As DNA, the CDR3 is TGTGCCAGCAGCTTGGGCCCGGGGGCCCAGTACTTC. It specifies CASSLGPGAQYF.

The chain uses TRBV7-4 and TRBJ1-4; a weak D match, TRBD1 (5 bases). CDR3 length: 17 amino acids. The V end was cut by 3 bases, the J end by 0 bases, with 14 bases between. Per germline, CDR1 SGHVT and CDR2 SQSDAQ. The CDR3 sequence is CASSFWGGNATNEKLFF. CDR3 nucleotide sequence: TGTGCCAGCAGCTTTTGGGGGGGTAATGCAACTAATGAAAAACTGTTTTTT.

V and J are TRBV7-6 and TRBJ1-3, with unresolved D. Germline CDR1 SGHVS, CDR2 FNYEAQ. Trimming took off 0 bases at V and 3 bases at J, with 3 bases between the two ends. CDR3 length: 13 residues. The DNA for the CDR3 is TGTGCCAGCAGCTTAGCGAGTGGAAACACCATATATTTT. Protein product: CASSLASGNTIYF. Looking up the rest from reference TRBV7-6 and TRBJ1-3 gives the full variable domain: GAGVSQSPRYKVTKRGQDVALRCDPISGHVSLYWYRQALGQGPEFLTYFNYEAQQDKSGLPNDRFSAERPEGSISTLTIQRTEQRDSAMYRCASSLASGNTIYFGEGSWLTVV.

The rearrangement links TRBV5-1 to TRBJ2-7, with TRBD2 identical over 10 bases. CDR3 size: 15 residues. The germline gives CDR1 SGHRS, CDR2 YFSETQ. Trimming took 1 base from V and 4 from J; bases not matched to a gene: 5. The CDR3: CASSLTSGIRYEQYF. In nucleotides, the CDR3 is TGCGCCAGCAGCTTGACTAGCGGGATTCGGTACGAGCAGTACTTC.

CDR3 DNA: TGTGCCAGCAGCCCACTAGTCACACTAGCGGGAGGCTCCTACGAGCAGTACTTC. This sequence encodes CASSPLVTLAGGSYEQYF. This sequence joins TRBV28 and TRBJ2-7; 12 bases are a match to TRBD2. V trimming: 6 bases; J trimming: 0 bases; junction bases outside the gene matches: 12. CDR3 length: 18 amino acids. Per germline, CDR1 MDHEN and CDR2 SYDVKM. The variable domain in full, completed from reference TRBV28 and TRBJ2-7, reads DVKVTQSSRYLVKRTGEKVFLECVQDMDHENMFWYRQDPGLGLRLIYFSYDVKMKEKGDIPEGYSVSREKKERFSLILESASTNQTSMYLCASSPLVTLAGGSYEQYFGPGTRLTVT.

The gene calls are TRBV14 and TRBJ2-7, with TRBD2 matching 10 bases. In germline, CDR1 is SGHDN, CDR2 FVKESK. CDR3 length: 18 residues. With 6 bases clipped from V and 4 bases from J, the junction kept 18 bases outside the gene matches. In nucleotides, the CDR3 is TGTGCCAGCAGTCGGTTCACTAGCGGGATGCCTTCAGGGTACGAGCAGTACTTC. It yields the protein CASSRFTSGMPSGYEQYF.

The CDR3 is CASSEGQGVGNEQFF. DNA of the CDR3: TGCGCCAGCAGTGAGGGACAGGGGGTTGGCAATGAGCAGTTCTTC. The V call is TRBV10-1, the J call TRBJ2-1; TRBD1 agrees at 10 bases. The V gene end was trimmed by 2 bases and the J gene end by 6 bases; junction bases not matched to a gene: 4. CDR3 length equals 15 residues. The germline V gene has CDR1 WNHNN and CDR2 SYGVQD (reference sequence).